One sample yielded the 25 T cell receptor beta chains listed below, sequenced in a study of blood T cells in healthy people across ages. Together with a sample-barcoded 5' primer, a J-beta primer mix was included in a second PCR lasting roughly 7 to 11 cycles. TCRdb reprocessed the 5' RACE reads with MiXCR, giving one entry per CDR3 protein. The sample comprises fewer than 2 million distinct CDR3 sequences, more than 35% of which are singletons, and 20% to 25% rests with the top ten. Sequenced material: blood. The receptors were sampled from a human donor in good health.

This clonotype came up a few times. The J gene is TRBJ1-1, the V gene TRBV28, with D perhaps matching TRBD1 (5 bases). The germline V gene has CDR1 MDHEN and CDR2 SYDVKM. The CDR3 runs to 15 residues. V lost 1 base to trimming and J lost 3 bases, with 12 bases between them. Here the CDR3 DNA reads TGTGCCAGCAGTTTATATTGGGGGTATGACACTGAAGCTTTCTTT. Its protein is CASSLYWGYDTEAFF.

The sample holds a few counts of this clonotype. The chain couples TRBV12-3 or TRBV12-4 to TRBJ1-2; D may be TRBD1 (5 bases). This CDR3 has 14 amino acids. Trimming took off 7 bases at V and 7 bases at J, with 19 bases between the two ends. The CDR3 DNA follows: TGTGCCAGCAACGTGGGGGGTCTATCTAGTGGCTACACCTTC. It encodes CASNVGGLSSGYTF.

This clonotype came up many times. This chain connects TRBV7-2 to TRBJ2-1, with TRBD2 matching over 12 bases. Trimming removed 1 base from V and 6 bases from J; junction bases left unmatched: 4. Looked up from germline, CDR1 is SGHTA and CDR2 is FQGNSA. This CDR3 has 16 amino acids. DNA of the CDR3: TGTGCCAGCAGCTTAGTTGGACTAGCGGGGCCCAATGAGCAGTTCTTC. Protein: CASSLVGLAGPNEQFF. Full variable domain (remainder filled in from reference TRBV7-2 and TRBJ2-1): GAGVSQSPSNKVTEKGKDVELRCDPISGHTALYWYRQSLGQGLEFLIYFQGNSAPDKSGLPSDRFSAERTGGSVSTLTIQRTQQEDSAVYLCASSLVGLAGPNEQFFGPGTRLTVL.

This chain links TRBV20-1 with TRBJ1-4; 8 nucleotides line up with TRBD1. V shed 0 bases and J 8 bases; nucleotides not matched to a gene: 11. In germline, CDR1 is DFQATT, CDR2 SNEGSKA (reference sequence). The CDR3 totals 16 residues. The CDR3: CSARDLRTGRGEKLFF. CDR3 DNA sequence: TGCAGTGCTAGAGACCTTAGGACAGGGCGAGGGGAAAAACTGTTTTTT.

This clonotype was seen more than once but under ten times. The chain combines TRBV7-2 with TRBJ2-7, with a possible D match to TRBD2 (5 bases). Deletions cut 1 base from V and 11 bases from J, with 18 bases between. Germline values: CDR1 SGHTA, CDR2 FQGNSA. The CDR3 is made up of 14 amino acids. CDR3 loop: CASSLGSRARKEYF. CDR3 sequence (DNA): TGTGCCAGCAGCTTAGGATCGAGGGCTCGGAAAGAGTACTTC.

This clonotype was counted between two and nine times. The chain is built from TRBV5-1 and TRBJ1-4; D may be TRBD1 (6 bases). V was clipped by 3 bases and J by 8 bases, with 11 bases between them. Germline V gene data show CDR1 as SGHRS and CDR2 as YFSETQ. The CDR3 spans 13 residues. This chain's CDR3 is CASSSGTHEKLFF. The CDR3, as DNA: TGCGCCAGCAGCTCCGGGACACACGAAAAACTGTTTTTT.

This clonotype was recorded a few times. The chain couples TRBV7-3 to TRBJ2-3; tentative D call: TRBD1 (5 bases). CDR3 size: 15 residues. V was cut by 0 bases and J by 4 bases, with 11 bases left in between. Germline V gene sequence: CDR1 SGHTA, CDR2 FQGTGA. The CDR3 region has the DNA TGTGCCAGCAGCTTAACTGCGGCAGGGCCAGATACGCAGTATTTT. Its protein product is CASSLTAAGPDTQYF.

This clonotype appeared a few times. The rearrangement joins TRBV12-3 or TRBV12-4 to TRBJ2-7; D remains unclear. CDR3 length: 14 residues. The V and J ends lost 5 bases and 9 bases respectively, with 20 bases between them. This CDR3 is CASSLAVPVLGQYF. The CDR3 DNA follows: TGTGCCAGCAGTCTTGCGGTCCCCGTCCTCGGGCAGTACTTC.

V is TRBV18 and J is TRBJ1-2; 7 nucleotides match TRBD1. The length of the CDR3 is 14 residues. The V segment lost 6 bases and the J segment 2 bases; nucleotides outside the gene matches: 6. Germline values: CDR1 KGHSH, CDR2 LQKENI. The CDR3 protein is CASSPTGKNYGYTF. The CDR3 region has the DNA TGTGCCAGCTCTCCGACAGGGAAAAACTATGGCTACACCTTC.

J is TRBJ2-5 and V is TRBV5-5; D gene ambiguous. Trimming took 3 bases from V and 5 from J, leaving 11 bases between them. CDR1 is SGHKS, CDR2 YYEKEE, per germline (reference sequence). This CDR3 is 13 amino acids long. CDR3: CASSWTFGETQYF. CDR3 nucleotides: TGTGCCAGCAGCTGGACCTTTGGGGAGACCCAGTACTTC.

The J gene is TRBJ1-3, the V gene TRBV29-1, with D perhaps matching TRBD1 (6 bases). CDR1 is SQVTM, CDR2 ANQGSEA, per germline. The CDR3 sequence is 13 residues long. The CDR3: CDVTGSSGNTIYF. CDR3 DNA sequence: TGCGACGTTACAGGGAGCTCTGGAAACACCATATATTTT. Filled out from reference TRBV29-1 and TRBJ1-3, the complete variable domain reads SAVISQKPSRDICQRGTSLTIQCQVDSQVTMMFWYRQQPGQSLTLIATANQGSEATYESGFVIDKFPISRPNLTFSTLTVSNMSPEDSSIYLCDVTGSSGNTIYFGEGSWLTVV.

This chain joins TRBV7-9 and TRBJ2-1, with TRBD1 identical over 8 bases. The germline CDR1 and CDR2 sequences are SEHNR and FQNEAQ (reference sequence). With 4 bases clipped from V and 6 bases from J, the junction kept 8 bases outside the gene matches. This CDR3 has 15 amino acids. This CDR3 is CASSSRGQGGNEQFF. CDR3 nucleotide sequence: TGTGCCAGCAGCTCCCGAGGACAGGGAGGCAATGAGCAGTTCTTC.

The CDR3 protein is CASSHVYGTGESPLHF. The CDR3 bases are TGTGCCAGCAGCCACGTTTACGGGACAGGGGAATCACCCCTCCACTTT. V usage is TRBV14 and J usage is TRBJ1-6; TRBD1 aligns across 10 bases. The CDR3 is 16 residues long. V lost 3 bases, J lost 10 bases, and 9 bases stayed unmatched. CDR1 SGHDN and CDR2 FVKESK come from the germline V gene.

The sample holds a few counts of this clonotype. The CDR3 region has the DNA TGTGCCAGCAGCTTAGTGGGGCAGAGCATCTCTGGCTACACCTTC. Its translation is CASSLVGQSISGYTF. The genes are TRBV7-9 and TRBJ1-2; a possible D gene is TRBD1 (5 bases). Trimming removed 1 base from V and 7 bases from J, with 16 bases in between. Germline-derived CDR1 and CDR2 are SEHNR and FQNEAQ (reference sequence). The CDR3 has 15 amino acids.

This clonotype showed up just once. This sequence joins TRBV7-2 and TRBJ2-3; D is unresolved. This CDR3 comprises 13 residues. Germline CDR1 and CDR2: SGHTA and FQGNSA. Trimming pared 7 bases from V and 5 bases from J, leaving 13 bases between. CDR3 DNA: TGTGCCAGCAACCTATATGGTGAAGATACGCAGTATTTT. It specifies CASNLYGEDTQYF. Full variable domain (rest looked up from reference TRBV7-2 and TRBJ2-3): GAGVSQSPSNKVTEKGKDVELRCDPISGHTALYWYRQSLGQGLEFLIYFQGNSAPDKSGLPSDRFSAERTGGSVSTLTIQRTQQEDSAVYLCASNLYGEDTQYFGPGTRLTVL.

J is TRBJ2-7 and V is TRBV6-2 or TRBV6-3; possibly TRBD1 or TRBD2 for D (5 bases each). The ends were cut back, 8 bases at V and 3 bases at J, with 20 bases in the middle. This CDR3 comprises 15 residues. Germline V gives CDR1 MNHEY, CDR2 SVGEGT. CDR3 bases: TGTGCCAGCCAAGACCTGGAGGTTGGGGGCTACGAGCAGTACTTC. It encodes CASQDLEVGGYEQYF.

As DNA, the CDR3 is TGTGCCAGCAGCTTAACACTAGCGGGGGGAGGTGAGCAGTTCTTC. Translating it yields CASSLTLAGGGEQFF. V usage is TRBV7-3 and J usage is TRBJ2-1, with 12 bases that match TRBD2. The CDR3 is 15 amino acids. V gave up 0 bases and J gave up 9 bases; unmatched junction bases: 3. The germline CDR1 and CDR2 sequences are SGHTA and FQGTGA.

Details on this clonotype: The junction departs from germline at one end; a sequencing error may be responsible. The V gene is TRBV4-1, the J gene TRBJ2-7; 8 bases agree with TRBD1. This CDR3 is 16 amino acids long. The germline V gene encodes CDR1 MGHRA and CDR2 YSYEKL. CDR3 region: CASSLINQGAGYGQYF. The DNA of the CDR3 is TGCGCCAGCAGCCTGATCAATCAGGGGGCTGGCTACGGGCAGTACTTC.

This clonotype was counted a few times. The CDR3 here is CASSLSAPDTQYF. The CDR3 region has the DNA TGTGCCAGCAGCTTATCGGCCCCCGATACGCAGTATTTT. The rearrangement joins TRBV7-2 to TRBJ2-3; D is unresolved. Germline loops: CDR1 SGHTA, CDR2 FQGNSA. This CDR3 comprises 13 residues. Between the trimmed V and J ends, which lost 2 bases and 6 bases, there was a span of 9 bases.

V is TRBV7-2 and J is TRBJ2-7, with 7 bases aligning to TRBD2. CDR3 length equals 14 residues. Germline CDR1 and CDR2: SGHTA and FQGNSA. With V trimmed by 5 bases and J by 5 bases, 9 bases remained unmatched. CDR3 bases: TGTGCCAGCAGCCCGGAGGGAGGGTACGACGAGCAGTACTTC. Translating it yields CASSPEGGYDEQYF.

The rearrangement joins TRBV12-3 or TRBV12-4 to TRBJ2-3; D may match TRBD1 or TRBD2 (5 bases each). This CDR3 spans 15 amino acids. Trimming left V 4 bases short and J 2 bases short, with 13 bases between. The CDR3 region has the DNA TGTGCCAGCAGTTCCCACCGGGGCTACACAGATACGCAGTATTTT. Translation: CASSSHRGYTDTQYF.

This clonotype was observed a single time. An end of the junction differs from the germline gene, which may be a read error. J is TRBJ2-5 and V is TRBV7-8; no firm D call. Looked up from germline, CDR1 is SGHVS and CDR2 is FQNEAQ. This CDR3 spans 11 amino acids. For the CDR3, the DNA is TGTGCCAGTAGCTCCCCCCAGAAGCCGTACTTC. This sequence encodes CASSSPQKPYF.

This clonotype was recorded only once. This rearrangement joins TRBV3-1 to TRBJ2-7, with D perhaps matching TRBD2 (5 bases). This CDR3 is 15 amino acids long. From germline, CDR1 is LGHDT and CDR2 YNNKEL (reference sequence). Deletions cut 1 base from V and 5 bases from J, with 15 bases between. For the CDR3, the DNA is TGTGCCAGCAGCCAAGTGCTCCAGAGAGGGAACGAGCAGTACTTC. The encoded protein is CASSQVLQRGNEQYF.

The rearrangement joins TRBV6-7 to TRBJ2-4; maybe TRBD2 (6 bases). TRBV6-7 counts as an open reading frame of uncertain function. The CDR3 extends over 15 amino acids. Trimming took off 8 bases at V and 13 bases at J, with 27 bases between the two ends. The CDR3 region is CASHVRRGLYNEQYF. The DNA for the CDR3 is TGTGCCAGCCACGTAAGGCGGGGACTCTACAATGAGCAGTACTTC.

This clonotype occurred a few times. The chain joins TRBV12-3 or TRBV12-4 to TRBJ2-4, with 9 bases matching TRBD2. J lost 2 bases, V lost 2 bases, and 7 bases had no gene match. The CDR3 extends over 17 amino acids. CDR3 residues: CASSLSGGGVTKNIQYF. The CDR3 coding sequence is TGTGCCAGCAGTTTATCCGGCGGGGGGGTAACCAAAAACATTCAGTACTTC.